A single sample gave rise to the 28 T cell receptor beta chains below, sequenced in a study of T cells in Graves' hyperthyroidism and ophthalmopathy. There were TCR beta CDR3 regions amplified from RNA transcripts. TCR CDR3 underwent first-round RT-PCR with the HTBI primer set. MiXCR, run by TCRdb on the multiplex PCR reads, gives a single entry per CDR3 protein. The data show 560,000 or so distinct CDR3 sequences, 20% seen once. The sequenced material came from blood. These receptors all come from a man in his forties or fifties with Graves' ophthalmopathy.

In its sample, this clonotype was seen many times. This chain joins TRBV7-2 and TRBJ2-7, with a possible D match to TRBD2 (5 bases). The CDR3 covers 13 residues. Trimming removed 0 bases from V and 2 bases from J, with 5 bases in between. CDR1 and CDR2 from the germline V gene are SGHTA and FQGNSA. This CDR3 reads CASSLAEAYEQYF. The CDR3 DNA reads TGTGCCAGCAGCTTAGCGGAGGCCTACGAGCAGTACTTC.

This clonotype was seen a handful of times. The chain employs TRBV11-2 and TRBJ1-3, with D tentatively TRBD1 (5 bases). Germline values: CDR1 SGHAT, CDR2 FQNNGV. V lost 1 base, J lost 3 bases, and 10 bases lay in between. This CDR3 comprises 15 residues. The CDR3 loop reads CASSLVWGFGNTIYF. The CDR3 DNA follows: TGTGCCAGCAGCTTAGTTTGGGGGTTTGGAAACACCATATATTTT.

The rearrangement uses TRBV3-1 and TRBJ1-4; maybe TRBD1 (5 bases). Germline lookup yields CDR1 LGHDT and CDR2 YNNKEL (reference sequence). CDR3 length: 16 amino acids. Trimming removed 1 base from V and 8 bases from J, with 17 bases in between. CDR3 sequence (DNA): TGTGCCAGCAGCCAAGGGTCTGGGGCGCCGGGAGAAAAACTGTTTTTT. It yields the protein CASSQGSGAPGEKLFF.

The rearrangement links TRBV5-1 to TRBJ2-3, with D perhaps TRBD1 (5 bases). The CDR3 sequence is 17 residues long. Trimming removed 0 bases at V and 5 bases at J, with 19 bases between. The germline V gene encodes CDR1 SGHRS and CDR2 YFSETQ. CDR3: CASSLDISRREGDTQYF. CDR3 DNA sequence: TGCGCCAGCAGCTTGGATATCTCCCGCAGGGAAGGAGATACGCAGTATTTT.

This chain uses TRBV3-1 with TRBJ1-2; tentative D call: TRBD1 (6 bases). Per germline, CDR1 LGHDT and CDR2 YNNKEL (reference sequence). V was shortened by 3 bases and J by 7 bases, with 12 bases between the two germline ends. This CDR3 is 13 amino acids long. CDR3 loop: CASSQQGISGYTF. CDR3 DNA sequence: TGTGCCAGCAGCCAGCAGGGGATAAGTGGCTACACCTTC. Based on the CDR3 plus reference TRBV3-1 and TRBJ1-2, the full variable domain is DTAVSQTPKYLVTQMGNDKSIKCEQNLGHDTMYWYKQDSKKFLKIMFSYNNKELIINETVPNRFSPKSPDKAHLNLHINSLELGDSAVYFCASSQQGISGYTFGSGTRLTVV.

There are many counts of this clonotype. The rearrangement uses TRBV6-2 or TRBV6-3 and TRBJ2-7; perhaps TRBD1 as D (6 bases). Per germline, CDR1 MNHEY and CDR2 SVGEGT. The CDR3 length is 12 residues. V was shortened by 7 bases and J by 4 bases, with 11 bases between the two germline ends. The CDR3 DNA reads TGTGCCAGCACAAAGGACAGATACGAGCAGTACTTC. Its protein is CASTKDRYEQYF.

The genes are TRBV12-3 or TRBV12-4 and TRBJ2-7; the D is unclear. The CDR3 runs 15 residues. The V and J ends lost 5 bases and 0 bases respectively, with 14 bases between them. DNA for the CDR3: TGTGCCAGCAGTAAAGCCACTATCGGCTCCTACGAGCAGTACTTC. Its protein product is CASSKATIGSYEQYF.

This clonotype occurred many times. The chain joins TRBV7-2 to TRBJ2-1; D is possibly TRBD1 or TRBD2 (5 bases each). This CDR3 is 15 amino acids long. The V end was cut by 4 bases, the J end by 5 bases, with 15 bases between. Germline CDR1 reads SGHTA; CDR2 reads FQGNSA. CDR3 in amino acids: CASSSTRDGNNEQFF. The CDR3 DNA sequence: TGTGCCAGCAGCTCGACCCGGGACGGCAACAATGAGCAGTTCTTC. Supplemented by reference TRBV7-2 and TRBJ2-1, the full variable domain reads GAGVSQSPSNKVTEKGKDVELRCDPISGHTALYWYRQSLGQGLEFLIYFQGNSAPDKSGLPSDRFSAERTGGSVSTLTIQRTQQEDSAVYLCASSSTRDGNNEQFFGPGTRLTVL.

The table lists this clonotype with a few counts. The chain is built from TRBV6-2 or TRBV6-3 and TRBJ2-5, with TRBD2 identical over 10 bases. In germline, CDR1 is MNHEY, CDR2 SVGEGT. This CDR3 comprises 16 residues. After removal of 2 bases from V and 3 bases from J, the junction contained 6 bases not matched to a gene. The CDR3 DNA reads TGTGCCAGCAGTTACGAAAGAACTAGCGGGAAAGAGACCCAGTACTTC. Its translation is CASSYERTSGKETQYF.

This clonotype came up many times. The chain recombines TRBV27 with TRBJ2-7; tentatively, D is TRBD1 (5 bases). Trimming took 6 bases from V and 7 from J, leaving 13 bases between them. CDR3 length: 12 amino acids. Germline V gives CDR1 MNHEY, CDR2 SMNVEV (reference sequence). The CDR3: CASRTARAEQYF. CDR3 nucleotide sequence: TGTGCCAGCAGGACTGCCAGGGCAGAGCAGTACTTC.

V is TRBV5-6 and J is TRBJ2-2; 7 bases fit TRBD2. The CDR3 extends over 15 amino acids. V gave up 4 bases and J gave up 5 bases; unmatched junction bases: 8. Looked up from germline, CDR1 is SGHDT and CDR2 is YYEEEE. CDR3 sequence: CASSLAGTTTGELFF. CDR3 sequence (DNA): TGTGCCAGCAGCCTTGCCGGGACTACTACCGGGGAGCTGTTTTTT.

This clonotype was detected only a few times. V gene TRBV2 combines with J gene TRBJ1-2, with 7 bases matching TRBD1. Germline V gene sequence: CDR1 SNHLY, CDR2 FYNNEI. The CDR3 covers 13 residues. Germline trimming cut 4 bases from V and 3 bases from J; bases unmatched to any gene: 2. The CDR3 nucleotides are TGTGCCAGCAGTGCAGGGGGGTACTATGGCTACACCTTC. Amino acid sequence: CASSAGGYYGYTF.

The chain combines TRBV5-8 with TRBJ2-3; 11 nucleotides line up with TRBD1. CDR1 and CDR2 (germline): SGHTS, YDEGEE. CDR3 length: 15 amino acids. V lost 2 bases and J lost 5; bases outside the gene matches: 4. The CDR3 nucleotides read TGTGCCAGCAGCTTTAGGACAGGGGGCGGAGATACGCAGTATTTT. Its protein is CASSFRTGGGDTQYF.

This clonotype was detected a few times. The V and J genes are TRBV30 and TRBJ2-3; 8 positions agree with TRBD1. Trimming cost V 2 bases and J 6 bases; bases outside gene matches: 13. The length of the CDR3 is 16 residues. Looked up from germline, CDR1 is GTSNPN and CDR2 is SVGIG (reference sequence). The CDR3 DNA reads TGTGCCTGGAGTAGTGGGTGGCAGGGGGCAGGGGATACGCAGTATTTT. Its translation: CAWSSGWQGAGDTQYF. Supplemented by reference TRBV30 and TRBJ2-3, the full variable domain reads SQTIHQWPATLVQPVGSPLSLECTVEGTSNPNLYWYRQAAGRGLQLLFYSVGIGQISSEVPQNLSASRPQDRQFILSSKKLLLSDSGFYLCAWSSGWQGAGDTQYFGPGTRLTVL.

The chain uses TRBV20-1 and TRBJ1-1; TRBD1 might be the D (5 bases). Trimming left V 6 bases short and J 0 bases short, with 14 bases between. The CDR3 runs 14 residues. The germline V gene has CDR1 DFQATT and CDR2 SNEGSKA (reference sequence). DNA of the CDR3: TGCAGTGCCGACCCGGGGGGTCTGAACACTGAAGCTTTCTTT. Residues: CSADPGGLNTEAFF.

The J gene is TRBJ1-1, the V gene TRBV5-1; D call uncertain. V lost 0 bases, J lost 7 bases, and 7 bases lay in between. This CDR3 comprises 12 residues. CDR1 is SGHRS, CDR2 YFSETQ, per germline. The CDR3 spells CASSLGQNEAFF. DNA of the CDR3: TGCGCCAGCAGCTTGGGGCAGAATGAAGCTTTCTTT.

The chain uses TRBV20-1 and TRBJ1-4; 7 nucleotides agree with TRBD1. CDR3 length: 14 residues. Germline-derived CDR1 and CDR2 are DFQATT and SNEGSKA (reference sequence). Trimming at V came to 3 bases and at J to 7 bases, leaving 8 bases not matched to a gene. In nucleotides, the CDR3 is TGCAGTGCTAGGGGGACAGCTTCGCCTGAAAAACTGTTTTTT. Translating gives CSARGTASPEKLFF.

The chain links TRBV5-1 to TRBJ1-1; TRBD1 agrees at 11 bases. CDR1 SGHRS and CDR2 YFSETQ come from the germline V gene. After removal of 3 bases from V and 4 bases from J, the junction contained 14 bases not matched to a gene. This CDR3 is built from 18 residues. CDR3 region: CASSSHPGQGEKSTEAFF. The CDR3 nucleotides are TGCGCCAGCAGCTCACACCCGGGACAGGGGGAAAAATCCACTGAAGCTTTCTTT.

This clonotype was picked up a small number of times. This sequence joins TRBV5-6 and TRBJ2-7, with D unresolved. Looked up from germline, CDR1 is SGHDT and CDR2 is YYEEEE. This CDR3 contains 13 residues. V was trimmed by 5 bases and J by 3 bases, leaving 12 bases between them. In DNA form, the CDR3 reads TGTGCCAGCAGTCCCGGACCCCACTACGAGCAGTACTTC. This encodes CASSPGPHYEQYF.

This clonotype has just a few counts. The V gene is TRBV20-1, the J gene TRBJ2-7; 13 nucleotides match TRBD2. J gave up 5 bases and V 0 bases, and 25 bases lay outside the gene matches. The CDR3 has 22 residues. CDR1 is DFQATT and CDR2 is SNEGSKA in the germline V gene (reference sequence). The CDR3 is CSARDKTSGRAKVGGSSHEQYF. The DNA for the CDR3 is TGCAGTGCTAGAGATAAAACTAGCGGGAGGGCCAAGGTAGGGGGGTCTTCCCACGAGCAGTACTTC.

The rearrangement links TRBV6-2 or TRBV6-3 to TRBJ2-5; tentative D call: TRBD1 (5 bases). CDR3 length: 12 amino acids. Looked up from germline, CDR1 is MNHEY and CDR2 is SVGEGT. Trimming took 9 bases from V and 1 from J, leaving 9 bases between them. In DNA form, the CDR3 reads TGTGCCAGTGGACATCCCCAAGAGACCCAGTACTTC. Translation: CASGHPQETQYF.

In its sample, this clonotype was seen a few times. The CDR3 loop is CASSQDRTVTDTQYF. The CDR3 DNA follows: TGCGCCAGCAGCCAAGATCGGACAGTCACAGATACGCAGTATTTT. This chain connects TRBV4-1 to TRBJ2-3, with TRBD1 as a possible D gene (6 bases). The V end was cut by 0 bases, the J end by 2 bases, with 9 bases between. This CDR3 comprises 15 residues. The V gene's germline CDR1 is MGHRA and CDR2 YSYEKL.

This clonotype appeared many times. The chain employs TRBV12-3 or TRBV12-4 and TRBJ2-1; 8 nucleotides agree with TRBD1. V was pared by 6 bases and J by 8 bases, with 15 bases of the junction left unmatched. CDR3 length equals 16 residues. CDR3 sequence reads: CASSPLDRGGRDEQFF. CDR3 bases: TGTGCCAGCAGCCCCCTCGACAGGGGTGGCAGGGATGAGCAGTTCTTC.

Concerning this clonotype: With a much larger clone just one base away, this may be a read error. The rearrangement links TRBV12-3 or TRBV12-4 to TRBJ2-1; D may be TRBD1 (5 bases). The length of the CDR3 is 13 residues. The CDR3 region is CASSPAGPNGQFF. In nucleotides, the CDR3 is TGTGCCAGCAGCCCTGCAGGGCCAAATGGGCAGTTCTTC.

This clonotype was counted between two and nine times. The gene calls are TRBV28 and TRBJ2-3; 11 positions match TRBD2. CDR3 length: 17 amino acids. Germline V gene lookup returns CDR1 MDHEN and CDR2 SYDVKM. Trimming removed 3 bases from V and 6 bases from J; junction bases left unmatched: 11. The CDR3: CASSLVGGLAERDTQYF. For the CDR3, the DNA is TGTGCCAGCAGTTTGGTTGGGGGACTAGCGGAAAGGGATACGCAGTATTTT.

The CDR3 DNA reads as TGTGCCAGCAGCTCCCCTCTAGCGGGAGGAAAAAACATTCAGTACTTC. Translating gives CASSSPLAGGKNIQYF. This chain links TRBV7-9 with TRBJ2-4, with 11 bases fitting TRBD2. CDR3 length: 16 residues. The J segment lost 4 bases and the V segment lost 4 bases, leaving 6 bases of the junction unmatched. Germline V CDR1 and CDR2: SEHNR, FQNEAQ (reference sequence).

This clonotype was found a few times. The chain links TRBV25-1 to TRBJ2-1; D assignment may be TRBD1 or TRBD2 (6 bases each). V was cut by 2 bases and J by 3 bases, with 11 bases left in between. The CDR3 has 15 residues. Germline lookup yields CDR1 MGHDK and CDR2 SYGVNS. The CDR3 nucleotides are TGTGCCAGCAGTGAAAGGGGGGCAGGCTACAATGAGCAGTTCTTC. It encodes CASSERGAGYNEQFF.

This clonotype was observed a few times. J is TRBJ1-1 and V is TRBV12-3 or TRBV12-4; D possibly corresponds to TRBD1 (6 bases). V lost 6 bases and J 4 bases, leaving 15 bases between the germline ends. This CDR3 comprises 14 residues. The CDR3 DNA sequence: TGTGCCAGCAGCCCAGGGGCCTCGGGCACTGAAGCTTTCTTT. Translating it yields CASSPGASGTEAFF.